These 32 T cell receptor beta chains were sequenced from one sample in a study of cytomegalovirus exposure and HLA in healthy donors. The PCR had 60 Vbeta and 13 Jbeta primers. Libraries were prepared by immunoSEQ multiplex PCR; TCRdb keeps only in-frame clonotypes and omits some of them. The profile shows under 200,000 clones, roughly 73% of them singletons. Material for sequencing was PBMCs. Source of these receptors: a woman in her 40s in good health and CMV-seropositive.

In regard to this clone: At the DNA level, this CDR3 is encoded by other sequences in the same sample as well. The chain uses TRBV5-1 and TRBJ1-2; the match to TRBD1 covers 8 bases. This CDR3 contains 13 residues. Germline CDR1 is SGHRS and CDR2 is YFSETQ. With V trimmed by 5 bases and J by 6 bases, 6 bases remained unmatched. The CDR3 spells CASSLQGADGYTF. The CDR3, as DNA: TGCGCCAGCAGTTTGCAGGGGGCGGATGGCTACACCTTC.

The V call is TRBV6-5, the J call TRBJ2-7; 7 nucleotides align to TRBD1. Germline V CDR1 and CDR2: MNHEY, SVGAGI. V dropped 5 bases and J dropped 2; count of bases not matched to a gene: 9. This CDR3 has 15 residues. This chain's CDR3 is CASSPTTGRPYEQYF. CDR3 in DNA: TGTGCCAGCAGTCCTACGACAGGGCGGCCCTACGAGCAGTACTTC.

This clone has more than one count but fewer than ten. V gene TRBV19 combines with J gene TRBJ2-3; 7 bases match TRBD2. Germline values: CDR1 LNHDA, CDR2 SQIVND (reference sequence). The CDR3 runs 15 residues. V shed 8 bases and J 4 bases; nucleotides not matched to a gene: 12. The DNA for the CDR3 is TGTGCCAGTTCCTGGGGGGGTGGTGGCCCAGATACGCAGTATTTT. Amino acids: CASSWGGGGPDTQYF. Drawing the rest from reference TRBV19 and TRBJ2-3, the complete variable domain is DGGITQSPKYLFRKEGQNVTLSCEQNLNHDAMYWYRQDPGQGLRLIYYSQIVNDFQKGDIAEGYSVSREKKESFPLTVTSAQKNPTAFYLCASSWGGGGPDTQYFGPGTRLTVL.

This rearrangement joins TRBV5-1 to TRBJ1-5, with D possibly being TRBD1 (5 bases). Trimming stripped 0 bases from V and 7 bases from J, with 14 bases between. The length of the CDR3 is 15 residues. Germline V gene data show CDR1 as SGHRS and CDR2 as YFSETQ. The CDR3 DNA follows: TGCGCCAGCAGCTTGGGGCAGGGAGGAGTACAGCCCCAGCATTTT. Residues: CASSLGQGGVQPQHF.

J is TRBJ1-1 and V is TRBV27; a possible D gene is TRBD1 (5 bases). This CDR3 contains 14 residues. Germline CDR1 reads MNHEY; CDR2 reads SMNVEV (reference sequence). Between the trimmed V and J ends, which lost 3 bases and 1 base, there was a span of 9 bases. The CDR3 nucleotides read TGTGCCAGCAGTTTGCGGCAGGGGAACACTGAAGCTTTCTTT. As protein: CASSLRQGNTEAFF.

The chain is built from TRBV6-6 and TRBJ2-5; 8 nucleotides align to TRBD2. The CDR3 consists of 14 residues. Looked up from germline, CDR1 is MNHNY and CDR2 is SVGAGI (reference sequence). Losses at the gene ends were 2 bases for V and 5 bases for J; bases not matched to a gene: 4. This chain's CDR3 is CASSYPGGTETQYF. The DNA for the CDR3 is TGTGCCAGCAGTTACCCGGGAGGGACGGAGACCCAGTACTTC.

The rearrangement uses TRBV5-1 and TRBJ2-5; 11 nucleotides line up with TRBD1. The CDR3 runs to 16 residues. V shed 4 bases, J shed 5 bases, and the junction held 10 bases outside the gene matches. Germline CDR1 SGHRS, CDR2 YFSETQ. The CDR3 DNA follows: TGCGCCAGCAGCCGCACCGGACAGGGGGCTTGGGAGACCCAGTACTTC. This codes for CASSRTGQGAWETQYF.

The chain has TRBV5-1 and TRBJ2-5; a weak D match, TRBD1 (6 bases). The germline V gene has CDR1 SGHRS and CDR2 YFSETQ. Trimming stripped 4 bases from V and 5 bases from J, with 18 bases between. The CDR3 length is 15 residues. The CDR3 bases are TGCGCCAGCAGCCATTACGGACAGCGAGGGGAGACCCAGTACTTC. This codes for CASSHYGQRGETQYF.

The chain links TRBV11-2 to TRBJ2-3, with TRBD2 matching 7 bases. CDR3 length equals 16 residues. Trimming took 1 base from V and 0 from J; bases not matched to a gene: 4. CDR1 and CDR2 (germline): SGHAT, FQNNGV. DNA for the CDR3: TGTGCCAGCAGCTTAGCCGGGGGAGGGAGCACAGATACGCAGTATTTT. This codes for CASSLAGGGSTDTQYF.

This chain uses TRBV11-2 with TRBJ2-5; D call uncertain. The end of the DNA is better explained by TRBJ2-7, so the J call may be wrong. The CDR3 length is 11 residues. CDR1 SGHAT and CDR2 FQNNGV come from the germline V gene. This CDR3 reads CASSSSYEQYF. Written as DNA, the CDR3 is TGTGCCAGCAGCTCAAGCTACGAGCAGTACTTC.

This clone was detected only a few times. This sequence joins TRBV10-3 and TRBJ2-7, with 12 bases identical to TRBD1. The CDR3 consists of 15 residues. Trimming removed 5 bases from V and 4 bases from J; junction bases left unmatched: 6. The V gene's germline CDR1 is ENHRY and CDR2 SYGVKD. CDR3 DNA: TGTGCCATCAGTCCCCGGGGACAGGGGGCGTACGAGCAGTACTTC. Translated: CAISPRGQGAYEQYF.

The V call is TRBV29-1, the J call TRBJ2-6; D unresolved. The germline V gene encodes CDR1 SQVTM and CDR2 ANQGSEA. V lost 4 bases and J 0 bases, leaving 4 bases between the germline ends. The CDR3 length is 13 residues. CDR3 DNA sequence: TGCAGCGTTGGTTACTCTGGGGCCAACGTCCTGACTTTC. Protein product: CSVGYSGANVLTF. Full variable domain (missing parts from reference TRBV29-1 and TRBJ2-6): SAVISQKPSRDICQRGTSLTIQCQVDSQVTMMFWYRQQPGQSLTLIATANQGSEATYESGFVIDKFPISRPNLTFSTLTVSNMSPEDSSIYLCSVGYSGANVLTFGAGSRLTVL.

The rearrangement links TRBV2 to TRBJ1-5, with TRBD1 matching over 7 bases. The V gene's germline CDR1 is SNHLY and CDR2 FYNNEI. Germline trimming cut 5 bases from V and 2 bases from J; bases unmatched to any gene: 6. The CDR3 length is 15 residues. The CDR3 DNA reads as TGTGCCAGCAGTCTACAGGGGTCTGGCAATCAGCCCCAGCATTTT. Its translation: CASSLQGSGNQPQHF.

The rearrangement uses TRBV2 and TRBJ2-5, with D perhaps TRBD2 (6 bases). V lost 5 bases to trimming and J lost 5 bases, with 12 bases between them. This CDR3 has 13 residues. Per germline, CDR1 SNHLY and CDR2 FYNNEI. CDR3 nucleotide sequence: TGTGCCAGCAGTACGACTAGAGGGGAGACCCAGTACTTC. Encoded protein: CASSTTRGETQYF.

The chain uses TRBV7-3 and TRBJ2-3; TRBD2 agrees at 10 bases. In germline, CDR1 is SGHTA, CDR2 FQGTGA. Losses at the gene ends were 5 bases for V and 2 bases for J; bases not matched to a gene: 4. The CDR3 covers 15 residues. The CDR3 bases are TGTGCCAGCAGCCCGACTAGCGGGTACACAGATACGCAGTATTTT. Its protein is CASSPTSGYTDTQYF.

The V gene is TRBV28, the J gene TRBJ2-1; the match to TRBD1 covers 7 bases. Germline lookup yields CDR1 MDHEN and CDR2 SYDVKM. The junction had 12 bases not matched to a gene; V was cut back by 5 bases and J by 8 bases. The CDR3 length is 15 residues. DNA of the CDR3: TGTGCCAGCAGTCTGGGACAGTCGGCTCGGGATGAGCAGTTCTTC. It specifies CASSLGQSARDEQFF.

This clone appeared once. The chain links TRBV19 to TRBJ1-4, with 9 bases identical to TRBD1. Per germline, CDR1 LNHDA and CDR2 SQIVND (reference sequence). This CDR3 contains 16 residues. V lost 11 bases, J lost 8 bases, and 18 bases stayed unmatched. CDR3 bases: TGTGCCTCCCAGGACAGGGGCATAGGGGATGGGGAAAAACTGTTTTTT. It encodes CASQDRGIGDGEKLFF.

The CDR3 DNA sequence: TGTGCCAGCAGCTTGCAGGACTACACAGATACGCAGTATTTT. This encodes CASSLQDYTDTQYF. J is TRBJ2-3 and V is TRBV7-2; possible D gene TRBD2, 6 bases. Germline assignment: CDR1 SGHTA and CDR2 FQGNSA. Trimming cost V 3 bases and J 2 bases, with 9 bases left between them. The CDR3 totals 14 residues.

The rearrangement uses TRBV2 and TRBJ2-1; 8 positions agree with TRBD1. Per the germline V gene, CDR1 is SNHLY and CDR2 is FYNNEI. Trimming took 7 bases from V and 5 from J; bases not matched to a gene: 4. The CDR3 totals 13 residues. The CDR3 reads CASMDRDNNEQFF. CDR3 DNA sequence: TGTGCCAGCATGGACAGGGACAACAATGAGCAGTTCTTC.

The chain uses TRBV28 and TRBJ2-7, with 7 bases matching TRBD1. Germline CDR1 and CDR2: MDHEN and SYDVKM. V dropped 4 bases and J dropped 7; count of bases not matched to a gene: 13. The CDR3 spans 15 residues. CDR3 nucleotide sequence: TGTGCCAGCAGTTCCGGGACAGTGTTTGCGTGGGAGCAGTACTTC. Its protein product is CASSSGTVFAWEQYF.

The chain uses TRBV6-1 and TRBJ1-4; the D gene is possibly TRBD1 (6 bases). CDR3 size: 15 residues. Germline CDR1 is MNHNS and CDR2 is SASEGT. The ends were cut back, 5 bases at V and 2 bases at J, with 12 bases in the middle. The DNA for the CDR3 is TGTGCCAGCAGTTCGACAGGCGCGACTAATGAAAAACTGTTTTTT. The encoded protein is CASSSTGATNEKLFF.

The chain uses TRBV12-5 and TRBJ2-1, with D tentatively TRBD1 (5 bases). Germline lookup yields CDR1 LGHNT and CDR2 FRNRAP. This CDR3 has 14 residues. The germline V and J ends were trimmed by 3 bases and 4 bases, with 10 bases remaining between them. The CDR3 region is CASGFTGQYNEQFF. The DNA for the CDR3 is TGTGCTAGTGGTTTTACAGGCCAGTACAATGAGCAGTTCTTC.

CDR3 in DNA: TGTGCCAGCAGTTTCGAGATACGGTTTAATGAAAAACTGTTTTTT. It translates to CASSFEIRFNEKLFF. The chain combines TRBV28 with TRBJ1-4; D is uncertain. Germline V gene lookup returns CDR1 MDHEN and CDR2 SYDVKM. V was shortened by 3 bases and J by 4 bases, with 12 bases between the two germline ends. The CDR3 length is 15 residues.

Details on this clone: Other nucleotide sequences in the sample specify the same CDR3. The rearrangement uses TRBV19 and TRBJ1-5; D may be TRBD1 (6 bases). The V gene lost 3 bases and the J gene lost 2 bases, with 8 bases spanning the gap. Germline CDR1 LNHDA, CDR2 SQIVND (reference sequence). The CDR3 sequence is 14 residues long. The CDR3 region is CASSMDSGNQPQHF. In DNA, the CDR3 is TGTGCCAGTAGTATGGACAGCGGCAATCAGCCCCAGCATTTT.

V usage is TRBV5-1 and J usage is TRBJ1-2, with 9 bases lining up with TRBD1. This CDR3 region has 15 residues. The V and J ends lost 2 bases and 5 bases, in that order; junction bases with no gene match: 7. Germline V lookup: CDR1 SGHRS, CDR2 YFSETQ. CDR3 loop: CASSFPGQGGYGYTF. The CDR3 coding sequence is TGCGCCAGCAGCTTTCCGGGACAGGGAGGATATGGCTACACCTTC.

The chain joins TRBV19 to TRBJ2-5; 10 positions match TRBD2. The germline CDR1 and CDR2 sequences are LNHDA and SQIVND (reference sequence). The junction had 3 bases not matched to a gene; V was cut back by 1 base and J by 4 bases. This CDR3 is built from 15 residues. The CDR3 region is CASSIAASGRETQYF. Here the CDR3 DNA reads TGTGCCAGTAGTATAGCGGCTAGCGGGAGAGAGACCCAGTACTTC.

This clone showed up just a few times. CDR3 residues: CASSQAAGGGTQYF. CDR3 nucleotides: TGCGCCAGCAGCCAAGCCGCGGGGGGAGGTACGCAGTATTTT. This chain joins TRBV4-1 and TRBJ2-3, with 8 bases aligning to TRBD2. Germline lookup yields CDR1 MGHRA and CDR2 YSYEKL. J lost 8 bases, V lost 1 base, and 5 bases had no gene match. CDR3 length equals 14 residues.

The chain links TRBV29-1 to TRBJ1-2; D not certain. This CDR3 has 10 residues. Germline CDR1 and CDR2: SQVTM and ANQGSEA. V gave up 4 bases and J gave up 6 bases, with 6 bases separating them. This CDR3 reads CSVGFDGYTF. For the CDR3, the DNA is TGCAGCGTTGGTTTCGATGGCTACACCTTC. Complete variable domain (other parts from reference TRBV29-1 and TRBJ1-2): SAVISQKPSRDICQRGTSLTIQCQVDSQVTMMFWYRQQPGQSLTLIATANQGSEATYESGFVIDKFPISRPNLTFSTLTVSNMSPEDSSIYLCSVGFDGYTFGSGTRLTVV.

J is TRBJ2-7 and V is TRBV19, with 7 bases aligning to TRBD1. Germline loops: CDR1 LNHDA, CDR2 SQIVND (reference sequence). There are 13 residues in the CDR3. V gave up 6 bases and J gave up 7 bases; unmatched junction bases: 9. CDR3 residues: CASRPQQGREQYF. The DNA for the CDR3 is TGTGCCAGTAGACCCCAACAGGGGCGAGAGCAGTACTTC.

This clone appeared a single time. The chain joins TRBV7-3 to TRBJ2-5; D call uncertain. The CDR3 contains 13 residues. Trimming removed 5 bases from V and 5 bases from J, with 12 bases in between. Germline V lookup: CDR1 SGHTA, CDR2 FQGTGA. The CDR3 DNA follows: TGTGCCAGCAGCCCGACCGCGAGGGAGACCCAGTACTTC. Its protein product is CASSPTARETQYF.

The CDR3 DNA sequence: TGTGCCAGCCGGGCAGGAACTAGGCATGAGCAGTTCTTC. The encoded protein is CASRAGTRHEQFF. The chain recombines TRBV28 with TRBJ2-1; maybe TRBD2 (5 bases). CDR3 length: 13 amino acids. The germline V gene has CDR1 MDHEN and CDR2 SYDVKM. Trimming pared 8 bases from V and 8 bases from J, leaving 16 bases between.

This chain links TRBV28 with TRBJ1-5; D unclear. Looked up from germline, CDR1 is MDHEN and CDR2 is SYDVKM. The ends were cut back, 3 bases at V and 2 bases at J, with 11 bases in the middle. The CDR3 runs to 15 residues. CDR3 loop: CASSLLWQGNQPQHF. In DNA, the CDR3 is TGTGCCAGCAGTTTGCTGTGGCAGGGCAATCAGCCCCAGCATTTT.